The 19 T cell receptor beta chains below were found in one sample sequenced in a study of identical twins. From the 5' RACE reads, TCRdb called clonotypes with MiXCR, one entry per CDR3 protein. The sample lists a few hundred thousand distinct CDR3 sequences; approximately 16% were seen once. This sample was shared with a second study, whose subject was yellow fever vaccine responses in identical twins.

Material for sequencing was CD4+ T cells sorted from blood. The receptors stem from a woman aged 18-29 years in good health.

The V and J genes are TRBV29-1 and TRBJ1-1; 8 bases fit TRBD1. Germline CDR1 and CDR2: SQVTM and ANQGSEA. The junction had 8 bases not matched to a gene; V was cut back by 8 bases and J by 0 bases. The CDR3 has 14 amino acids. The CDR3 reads CSFIGGQVNTEAFF. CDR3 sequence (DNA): TGCAGCTTTATAGGGGGACAGGTGAACACTGAAGCTTTCTTT.

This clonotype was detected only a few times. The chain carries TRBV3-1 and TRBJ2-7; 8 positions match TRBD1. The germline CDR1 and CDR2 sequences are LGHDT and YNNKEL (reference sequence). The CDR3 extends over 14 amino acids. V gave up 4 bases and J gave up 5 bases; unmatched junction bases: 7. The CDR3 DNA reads TGTGCCAGCAGCCCCGGACAGGGTGTCCACGAGCAGTACGTC. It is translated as CASSPGQGVHEQYV.

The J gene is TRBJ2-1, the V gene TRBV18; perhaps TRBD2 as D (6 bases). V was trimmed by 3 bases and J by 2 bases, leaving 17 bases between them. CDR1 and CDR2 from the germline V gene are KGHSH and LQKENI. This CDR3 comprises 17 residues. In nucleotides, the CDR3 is TGTGCCAGCTCACCCGCAGATGGGGCGGGACCCTACAATGAGCAGTTCTTC. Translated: CASSPADGAGPYNEQFF.

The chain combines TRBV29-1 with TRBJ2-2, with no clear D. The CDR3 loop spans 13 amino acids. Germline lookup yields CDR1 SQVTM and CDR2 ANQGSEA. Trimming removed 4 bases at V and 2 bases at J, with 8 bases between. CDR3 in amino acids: CSVGRTNTGELFF. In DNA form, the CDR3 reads TGCAGCGTTGGTAGGACCAACACCGGGGAGCTGTTTTTT.

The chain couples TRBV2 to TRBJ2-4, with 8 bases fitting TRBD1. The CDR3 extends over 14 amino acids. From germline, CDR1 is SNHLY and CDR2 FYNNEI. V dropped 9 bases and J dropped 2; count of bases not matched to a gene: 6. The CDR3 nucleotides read TGTGCCAGGGGGACAGGACTAACCAAAAACATTCAGTACTTC. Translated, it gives CARGTGLTKNIQYF.

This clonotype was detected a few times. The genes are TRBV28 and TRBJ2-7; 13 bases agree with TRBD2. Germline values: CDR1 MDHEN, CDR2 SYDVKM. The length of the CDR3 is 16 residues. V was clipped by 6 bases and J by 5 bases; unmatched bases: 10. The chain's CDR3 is CASSPTSGGRINEQYV. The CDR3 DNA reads TGTGCCAGCAGCCCGACTAGCGGGGGGCGAATCAACGAGCAGTACGTC.

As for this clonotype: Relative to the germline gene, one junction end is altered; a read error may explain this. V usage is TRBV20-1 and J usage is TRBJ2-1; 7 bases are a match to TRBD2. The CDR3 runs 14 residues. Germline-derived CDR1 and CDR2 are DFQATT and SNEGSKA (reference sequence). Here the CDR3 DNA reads TGCAGTGCCCAGGGTCGCGGGAGCTACATTGAGCAGTTCTTC. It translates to CSAQGRGSYIEQFF.

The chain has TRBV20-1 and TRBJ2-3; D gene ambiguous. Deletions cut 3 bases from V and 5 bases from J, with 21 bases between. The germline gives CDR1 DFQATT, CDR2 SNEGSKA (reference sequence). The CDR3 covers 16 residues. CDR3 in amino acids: CSARRLQVLVGDTQYF. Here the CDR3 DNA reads TGCAGTGCTAGGCGGCTCCAGGTCCTAGTGGGAGATACGCAGTATTTT.

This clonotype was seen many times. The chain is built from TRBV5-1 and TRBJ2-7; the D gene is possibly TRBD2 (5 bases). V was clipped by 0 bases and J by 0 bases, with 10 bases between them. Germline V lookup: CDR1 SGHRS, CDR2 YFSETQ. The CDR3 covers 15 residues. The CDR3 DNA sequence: TGCGCCAGCAGCTTGGTTCGGGGATCCTCCTACGAGCAGTACTTC. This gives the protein CASSLVRGSSYEQYF. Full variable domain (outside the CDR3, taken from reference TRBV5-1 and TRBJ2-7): KAGVTQTPRYLIKTRGQQVTLSCSPISGHRSVSWYQQTPGQGLQFLFEYFSETQRNKGNFPGRFSGRQFSNSRSEMNVSTLELGDSALYLCASSLVRGSSYEQYFGPGTRLTVT.

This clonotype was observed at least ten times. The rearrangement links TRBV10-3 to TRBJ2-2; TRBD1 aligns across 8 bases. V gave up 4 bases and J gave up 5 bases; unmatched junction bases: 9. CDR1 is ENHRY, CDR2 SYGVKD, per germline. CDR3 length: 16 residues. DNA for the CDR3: TGTGCCATCAGTGCTTCGAACGACAGGGGAACCGGGGAGCTGTTTTTT. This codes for CAISASNDRGTGELFF.

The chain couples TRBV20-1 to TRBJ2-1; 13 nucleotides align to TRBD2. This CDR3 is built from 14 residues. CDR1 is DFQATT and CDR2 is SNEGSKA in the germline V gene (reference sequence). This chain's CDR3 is CISGLAGAFFEQFF. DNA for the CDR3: TGCATCTCCGGACTAGCGGGGGCCTTCTTTGAGCAGTTCTTC.

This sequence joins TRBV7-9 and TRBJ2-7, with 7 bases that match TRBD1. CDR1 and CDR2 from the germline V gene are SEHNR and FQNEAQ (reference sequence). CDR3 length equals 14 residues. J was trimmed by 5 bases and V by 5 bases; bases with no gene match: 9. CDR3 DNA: TGTGCCAGCAGCCTACAAGGGGGCATCGACGAGCAGTACTTC. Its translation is CASSLQGGIDEQYF.

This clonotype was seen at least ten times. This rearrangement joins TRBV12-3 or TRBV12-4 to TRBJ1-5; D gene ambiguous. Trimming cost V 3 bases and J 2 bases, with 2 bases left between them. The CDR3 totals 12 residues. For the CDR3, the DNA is TGTGCCAGCAGTTTGGGCAATCAGCCCCAGCATTTT. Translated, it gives CASSLGNQPQHF.

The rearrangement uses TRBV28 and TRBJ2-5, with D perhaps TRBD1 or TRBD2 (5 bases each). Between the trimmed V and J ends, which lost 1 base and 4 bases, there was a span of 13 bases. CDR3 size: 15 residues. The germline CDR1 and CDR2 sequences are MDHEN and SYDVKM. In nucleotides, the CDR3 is TGTGCCAGCAGTTTATCCGGGACGGTTGGAGAGACCCAGTACTTC. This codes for CASSLSGTVGETQYF.

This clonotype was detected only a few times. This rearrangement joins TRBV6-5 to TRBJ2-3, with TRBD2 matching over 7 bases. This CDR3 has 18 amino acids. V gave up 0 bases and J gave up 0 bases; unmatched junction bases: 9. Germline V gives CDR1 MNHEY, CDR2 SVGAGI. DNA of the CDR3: TGTGCCAGCAGTTACTCGGGGTTGGGGAGGGCGAGCACAGATACGCAGTATTTT. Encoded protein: CASSYSGLGRASTDTQYF.

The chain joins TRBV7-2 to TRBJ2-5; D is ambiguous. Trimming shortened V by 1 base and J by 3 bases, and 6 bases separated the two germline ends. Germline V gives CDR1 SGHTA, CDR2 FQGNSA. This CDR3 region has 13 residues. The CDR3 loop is CASSLVQKETQYF. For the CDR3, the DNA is TGTGCCAGCAGCTTAGTGCAGAAAGAGACCCAGTACTTC. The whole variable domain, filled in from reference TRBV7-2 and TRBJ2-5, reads GAGVSQSPSNKVTEKGKDVELRCDPISGHTALYWYRQSLGQGLEFLIYFQGNSAPDKSGLPSDRFSAERTGGSVSTLTIQRTQQEDSAVYLCASSLVQKETQYFGPGTRLLVL.

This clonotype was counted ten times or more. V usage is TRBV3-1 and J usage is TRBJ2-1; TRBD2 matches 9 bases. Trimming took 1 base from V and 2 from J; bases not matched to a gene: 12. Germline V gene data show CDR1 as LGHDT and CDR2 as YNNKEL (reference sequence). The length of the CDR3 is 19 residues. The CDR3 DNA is TGTGCCAGCAGCCAAGTGCTGAGTTCACTAGCGGGTGCCTACAATGAGCAGTTCTTC. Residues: CASSQVLSSLAGAYNEQFF.

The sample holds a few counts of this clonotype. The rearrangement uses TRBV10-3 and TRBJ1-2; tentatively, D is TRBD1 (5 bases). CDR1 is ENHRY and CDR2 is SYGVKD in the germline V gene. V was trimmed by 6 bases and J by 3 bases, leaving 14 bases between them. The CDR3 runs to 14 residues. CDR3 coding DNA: TGTGCCATCAGCCCGGGACGGACTGACTATGGCTACACCTTC. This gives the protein CAISPGRTDYGYTF.

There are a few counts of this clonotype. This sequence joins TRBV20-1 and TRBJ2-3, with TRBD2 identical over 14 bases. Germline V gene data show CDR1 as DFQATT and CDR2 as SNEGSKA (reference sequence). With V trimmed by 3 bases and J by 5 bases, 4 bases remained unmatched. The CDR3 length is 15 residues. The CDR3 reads CSASGTSGRGDTQYF. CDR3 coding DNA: TGCAGTGCTAGCGGGACTAGCGGGAGAGGAGATACGCAGTATTTT.